The clone carrying this T cell receptor (beta chain) was seen a handful of times. Sequencing used immunoSEQ multiplex PCR; TCRdb keeps in-frame clones, though not all of them. The sample lists tens of thousands of clones, about four fifths occurring once. CDR3 size: 15 residues. V gave up 1 base and J gave up 4 bases, with 13 bases separating them. Germline CDR1 SGHAT, CDR2 FQNNGV. This sample is drawn from a study of T cells in narcolepsy. Sequencing was performed on CD45RA- memory CD4+ T cells from PBMCs. The J gene is TRBJ1-1, the V gene TRBV11-2, with D tentatively TRBD1 (5 bases). The sequence derives from a human donor with narcolepsy. This CDR3 reads CASSLAGGAPTEAFF. The CDR3 nucleotides are TGTGCCAGCAGCTTAGCAGGTGGGGCGCCCACTGAAGCTTTCTTT.